This is a list of T cell receptor beta chains from one sample in a study of cytotoxic CD8 clonotypes in ibrutinib-treated CLL. TCRdb keeps only in-frame clones here, not all; method: immunoSEQ multiplex PCR. The repertoire has about 310,000 clones, about 80% of them found once; the top ten carry approximately 7%. Here the sequenced sample was PBMCs, taken before ibrutinib treatment. Receptor source: a human donor with chronic lymphocytic leukemia. CDR3s include the opening cysteine and the closing phenylalanine or tryptophan. Fields, in order: J gene, V gene, clone size, D gene, CDR3 protein, CDR3 DNA. The D gene is left open where the match is weak. Not all rows give a size; the values are once, few, many and, for expanded clones, a class.

TRBJ2-3 | TRBV7-8 | - | TRBD2 | CASSLMAGGLTDTQYF | TGTGCCAGCAGCTTAATGGCGGGAGGGCTAACAGATACGCAGTATTTT
TRBJ2-5 | TRBV9 | - | - | CASSVRVWETQYF | TGTGCCAGCAGCGTACGAGTATGGGAGACCCAGTACTTC
TRBJ2-1 | TRBV29-1 | - | TRBD1 | CSTDRGLGEQFF | TGCAGCACAGACAGGGGCCTAGGTGAGCAGTTCTTC
TRBJ2-1 | TRBV7-9 | - | - | CASSSEPAWGFF | TGTGCCAGCAGCTCGGAGCCGGCGTGGGGGTTCTTC
TRBJ1-2 | TRBV5-4 | - | - | CASSFGGGSPGYTF | TGTGCCAGCAGCTTCGGCGGGGGGTCTCCGGGCTACACCTTC
TRBJ2-5 | TRBV19 | - | TRBD2 | CASSRTGGLGETQYF | TGTGCCAGTAGTAGGACGGGAGGGCTTGGAGAGACCCAGTACTTC
TRBJ2-7 | TRBV11-2 | - | - | CASSGGTYEQYF | TGTGCCAGCAGCGGGGGTACCTACGAGCAGTACTTC
TRBJ2-7 | TRBV4-2 | few | TRBD1 | CASSQDAKGQATYEQYF | TGTGCCAGCAGCCAAGATGCAAAAGGACAGGCAACCTACGAGCAGTACTTC
TRBJ2-7 | TRBV7-2 | - | - | CASSLAETYEQYF | TGTGCCAGCAGCTTAGCGGAAACCTACGAGCAGTACTTC
TRBJ2-7 | TRBV27 | - | - | CASGFPLRGAQYF | TGTGCCAGCGGATTTCCCCTCCGGGGGGCGCAGTACTTC
TRBJ1-6 | TRBV6-5 | once | - | CASTAGSSYNSPLHF | TGTGCCAGCACCGCAGGGAGCTCCTATAATTCACCCCTCCACTTT
TRBJ2-2 | TRBV28 | - | TRBD1 | CASSVGQRITSNTGELFF | TGTGCCAGCAGTGTGGGACAGAGAATTACTTCGAACACCGGGGAGCTGTTTTTT
TRBJ2-7 | TRBV6-5 | - | - | CASSYTRTLTYEQYF | TGTGCCAGCAGTTACACCAGGACACTTACCTACGAGCAGTACTTC
TRBJ2-2 | TRBV5-1 | - | - | CASSLRAGASPNTGELFF | TGCGCCAGCAGCTTGCGGGCCGGGGCGTCCCCGAACACCGGGGAGCTGTTTTTT
TRBJ2-3 | TRBV4-3 | - | TRBD2 | CASSQDFVDRAGASTDTQYF | TGCGCCAGCAGCCAAGATTTCGTGGATCGAGCGGGAGCTTCAACAGATACGCAGTATTTT
TRBJ2-1 | TRBV9 | few | TRBD1 | CASSPRDRGRNEQFF | TGTGCCAGCAGCCCGCGGGACAGGGGGCGGAATGAGCAGTTCTTC
TRBJ2-5 | TRBV28 | few | - | CASSGHGQETQYF | TGTGCCAGCAGTGGACACGGCCAAGAGACCCAGTACTTC
TRBJ1-2 | TRBV2 | few | - | CASSEIYGYTF | TGTGCCAGCAGTGAAATATATGGCTACACCTTC
TRBJ2-1 | TRBV13 | few | TRBD2 | CASTLGLAGGRSYNEQFF | TGTGCCAGCACCCTAGGACTAGCGGGAGGGCGATCCTACAATGAGCAGTTCTTC
TRBJ1-4 | TRBV30 | - | TRBD1 | CAGGKKTGGDLRTNEKLFF | TGTGCCGGGGGGAAAAAAACAGGGGGAGATTTGAGGACTAATGAAAAACTGTTTTTT
TRBJ2-7 | TRBV15 | - | - | CATSPPGFSYEQYF | TGTGCCACCAGCCCACCGGGATTCTCCTACGAGCAGTACTTC
TRBJ2-5 | TRBV30 | - | TRBD1 | CAWRKTGFVEETQYF | TGTGCCTGGAGAAAGACAGGGTTCGTCGAAGAGACCCAGTACTTC
TRBJ2-5 | TRBV11-2 | once | - | CASSLYDGETQYF | TGTGCCAGCAGCTTATATGACGGTGAGACCCAGTACTTC
TRBJ2-1 | TRBV2 | - | TRBD1 | CASGTGGYNEQFF | TGTGCCAGCGGGACAGGGGGCTACAATGAGCAGTTCTTC
TRBJ2-2 | TRBV30 | - | TRBD1 | CAWGRLQGWTGELFF | TGTGCCTGGGGACGGCTACAGGGGTGGACCGGGGAGCTGTTTTTT
TRBJ2-7 | TRBV7-2 | - | - | CASSLQPTRYSYEQYF | TGTGCCAGCAGCTTACAACCGACTAGATACTCCTACGAGCAGTACTTC
TRBJ2-7 | TRBV28 | once | - | CASSTQLGGNSYEQYF | TGTGCCAGCAGTACGCAGCTGGGTGGGAACTCCTACGAGCAGTACTTC
TRBJ1-1 | TRBV6-5 | - | - | CASSSRGGTEAFF | TGTGCCAGCAGTTCACGTGGGGGGACTGAAGCTTTCTTT
TRBJ1-2 | TRBV29-1 | - | - | CSVDIGQTNYGYTF | TGCAGCGTTGACATCGGACAGACAAACTATGGCTACACCTTC
TRBJ2-1 | TRBV7-8 | - | - | CASGPLNEQFF | TGTGCCAGCGGACCCCTCAATGAGCAGTTCTTC
TRBJ2-5 | TRBV28 | - | - | CASRLVGAGETQYF | TGTGCCAGCAGACTCGTGGGGGCAGGGGAGACCCAGTACTTC
TRBJ1-1 | TRBV4-1 | few | - | CASSQNGDMNTEAFF | TGCGCCAGCAGCCAAAACGGAGACATGAACACTGAAGCTTTCTTT
TRBJ2-3 | TRBV15 | - | - | CAVPLEGTDTQYF | TGTGCCGTACCACTGGAGGGGACAGATACGCAGTATTTT
TRBJ2-7 | TRBV27 | - | - | CASSLNSGGLYEQYF | TGTGCCAGCAGTTTAAATTCGGGGGGCCTCTACGAGCAGTACTTC
TRBJ2-2 | TRBV11-3 | - | TRBD1 | CASTYRTGRKTGELFF | TGTGCCAGCACCTACAGGACAGGGAGGAAGACCGGGGAGCTGTTTTTT
TRBJ2-3 | TRBV6-5 | - | TRBD2 | CASSYYRGRGPDTQYF | TGTGCCAGCAGTTACTACCGCGGGAGAGGCCCAGATACGCAGTATTTT
TRBJ1-1 | TRBV14 | - | - | CASSQVWRGTEAFF | TGTGCCAGCAGCCAAGTCTGGCGGGGCACTGAAGCTTTCTTT
TRBJ1-1 | TRBV27 | - | - | CASSFRADTEAFF | TGTGCCAGCAGTTTTCGGGCGGACACTGAAGCTTTCTTT
TRBJ2-7 | TRBV28 | - | - | CASSLTGTESSYEQYF | TGTGCCAGCAGTTTAACCGGGACGGAGAGCTCCTACGAGCAGTACTTC
TRBJ2-5 | TRBV11-2 | once | - | CASSRAVWETQYF | TGTGCCAGCAGCCGGGCTGTTTGGGAGACCCAGTACTTC
TRBJ1-5 | TRBV28 | - | TRBD1 | CASSGRDRFQPQHF | TGTGCCAGCAGTGGACGGGACAGGTTTCAGCCCCAGCATTTT
TRBJ1-2 | TRBV4-2 | - | - | CASSPLTRVYGYTF | TGTGCCAGCAGCCCGTTGACCAGGGTCTATGGCTACACCTTC
TRBJ1-2 | TRBV6-5 | - | - | CASSYDSEYGYTF | TGTGCCAGCAGTTACGACAGTGAATATGGCTACACCTTC
TRBJ2-1 | TRBV27 | - | - | CASRTLSIVSEQFF | TGTGCCAGCAGAACCCTATCAATTGTGAGTGAGCAGTTCTTC
TRBJ1-2 | TRBV19 | few | - | CAIRDLIQGGYTF | TGTGCCATCAGAGACCTTATTCAAGGGGGCTACACCTTC
TRBJ2-1 | TRBV13 | - | - | CARVLVVNEQFF | TGTGCCAGGGTCTTAGTCGTCAATGAGCAGTTCTTC
TRBJ2-3 | TRBV29-1 | once | - | CSVGEGTISTDTQYF | TGCAGCGTTGGGGAGGGGACAATTAGCACAGATACGCAGTATTTT
TRBJ2-7 | TRBV5-1 | - | - | CASSPGSYEQYF | TGCGCCAGCAGCCCCGGATCCTACGAGCAGTACTTC
TRBJ2-5 | TRBV25-1 | - | - | CASSAQSWETQYF | TGTGCCAGCAGTGCCCAGTCATGGGAGACCCAGTACTTC
TRBJ2-6 | TRBV4-3 | - | - | CASSQQGSSGANVLTF | TGCGCCAGCAGCCAGCAAGGTAGCTCTGGGGCCAACGTCCTGACTTTC